Listed below are T cell receptor beta chains from one sample, sequenced in a study of blood T cell repertoires in COVID-19. TCRdb's copy holds only in-frame clones and misses some; the assay was immunoSEQ multiplex PCR. This table holds 250,000 to 300,000 clones, 80% to 90% found once. Input material: peripheral blood. These receptors were taken from a woman in her 70s with COVID-19, enrolled during active disease. Each CDR3 is given with its conserved first and last residue. Each record gives: D gene, V gene, J gene, clone size, CDR3 DNA, CDR3 protein. A D gene is named only where the DNA matches it firmly. Size values are once, few and many counts, or a class for expanded clones, and some rows have none.

TRBD2,TRBV5-1,TRBJ2-7,.,TGCGCCAGCAGACCTCTAGCGGGAGGCTCCTACGAGCAGTACTTC,CASRPLAGGSYEQYF
.,TRBV30,TRBJ2-7,.,TGTGCCTGGAGGCAGAGGACTGTACTACGAGAGCAGTACTTC,CAWRQRTVLREQYF
TRBD2,TRBV11-2,TRBJ2-5,.,TGTGCCAGCAGCCCGAAAATGGGGGGGATAGTCGAGACCCAGTACTTC,CASSPKMGGIVETQYF
.,TRBV7-2,TRBJ1-1,once,TGTGCCAGCAGCCCAGGGAGGTGGGCTTTCTTT,CASSPGRWAFF
.,TRBV30,TRBJ1-2,.,TGTGCCTGGAGTGTAGCAGGGCCAATATATGGCTACACCTTC,CAWSVAGPIYGYTF
TRBD1,TRBV6-5,TRBJ1-2,.,TGTGCCAGCAGTCTGACAGGGTTCGGGGGCTACACCTTC,CASSLTGFGGYTF
TRBD1,TRBV30,TRBJ1-2,.,TGTGCCTGGAGGACCACCGGGACAGGAGGAAATGGCTACACCTTC,CAWRTTGTGGNGYTF
.,TRBV4-1,TRBJ1-5,.,TGCGCCAGCAGCCAAGATCCCGGGGAGCCCCAGCATTTT,CASSQDPGEPQHF
TRBD1,TRBV19,TRBJ1-1,.,TGTGCCAGTAGTATGGGGGACAGTCGGTCGCCTTCTTTCTTT,CASSMGDSRSPSFF
TRBD1,TRBV11-1,TRBJ2-7,.,TGTGCCAGCAGCTCACGCACCCCAGGGGGCGAGCAGTACTTC,CASSSRTPGGEQYF
TRBD2,TRBV11-3,TRBJ2-7,once,TGTGCCAGCAGCTTAGGAGCGGGAACTACCTACGAGCAGTACTTC,CASSLGAGTTYEQYF
.,TRBV7-7,TRBJ2-2,.,TGTGCTAGCAGCTTAGGTAGCGGTGTCACCGGGGAGCTGTTTTTT,CASSLGSGVTGELFF
TRBD1,TRBV27,TRBJ1-1,.,TGTGCCAGCAGTTTCGCACAGGGGGCGAACACTGAAGCTTTCTTT,CASSFAQGANTEAFF
.,TRBV4-1,TRBJ2-1,.,TGCGCCAGCAGCCAAGTTTCGGGAGCTAGAAATGAGCAGTTCTTC,CASSQVSGARNEQFF